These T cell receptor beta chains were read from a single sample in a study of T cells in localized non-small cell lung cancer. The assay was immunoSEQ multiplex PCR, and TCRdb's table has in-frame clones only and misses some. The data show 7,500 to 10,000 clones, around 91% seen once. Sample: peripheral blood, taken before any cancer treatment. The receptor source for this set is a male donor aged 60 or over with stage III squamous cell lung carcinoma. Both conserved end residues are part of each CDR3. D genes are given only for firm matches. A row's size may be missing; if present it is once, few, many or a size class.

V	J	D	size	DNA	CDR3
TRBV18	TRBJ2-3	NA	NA	TGTGCCAGCTCACTCGATACGCAGTATTTT	CASSLDTQYF
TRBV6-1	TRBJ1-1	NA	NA	TGTGCCAGCAGTGAACGGGCAGCCAGAGTGGCTTTCTTT	CASSERAARVAFF
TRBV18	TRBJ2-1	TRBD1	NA	TGTGCCAGCTCACCCGGACAGGGGAATAGAAATGAGCAGTTCTTC	CASSPGQGNRNEQFF
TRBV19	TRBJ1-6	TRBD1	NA	TGTGCCAGTAGTCCACGCACAGGGGGCGATCGGAATTCACCCCTCCACTTT	CASSPRTGGDRNSPLHF
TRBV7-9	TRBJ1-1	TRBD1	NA	TGTGCCAGCAGCTTAGGGACAGGGTGGCCTGAAGCTTTCTTT	CASSLGTGWPEAFF
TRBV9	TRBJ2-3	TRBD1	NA	TGTGCCAGCAGCTTCGGACAGGGGGGAACAGATACGCAGTATTTT	CASSFGQGGTDTQYF
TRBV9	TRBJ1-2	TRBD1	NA	TGTGCCAGCAGCGCCGACAGGGGGCGATTAAATGGCTACACCTTC	CASSADRGRLNGYTF
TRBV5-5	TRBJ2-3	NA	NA	TGTGCCAGCAGCTTGCACAGGGAGAATACGCAGTATTTT	CASSLHRENTQYF
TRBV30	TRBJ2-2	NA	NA	TGTGCCTGGAGTGTGAGCGCCCCGAGCACCGGGGAGCTGTTTTTT	CAWSVSAPSTGELFF
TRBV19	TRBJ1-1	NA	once	TGTGCCAGTAGTCCCGCAGGACTGAACACTGAAGCTTTCTTT	CASSPAGLNTEAFF
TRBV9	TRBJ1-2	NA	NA	TGTGCCAGCAGCGCCGTCGGGAATCATGGCTACACCTTC	CASSAVGNHGYTF
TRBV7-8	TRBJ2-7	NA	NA	TGTGCCAGCAGCGACTCCCTGACAGGAGACTACGAGCAGTACTTC	CASSDSLTGDYEQYF
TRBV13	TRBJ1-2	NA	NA	TGTGCCAGCAGCCTGTACTCCATGGGGGGCTACACCTTC	CASSLYSMGGYTF
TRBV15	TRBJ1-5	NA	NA	TGTGCCACCAGCAGAGTCCGGGAGAATCAGCCCCAGCATTTT	CATSRVRENQPQHF
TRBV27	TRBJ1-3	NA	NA	TGTGCCAGCCGCCACGCTTCGGGTACAGGGCTTGACACCATATATTTT	CASRHASGTGLDTIYF
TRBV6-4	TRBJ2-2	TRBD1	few	TGTGCCAGCAGTGACTCGGGACAGGGGAACACCGGGGAGCTGTTTTTT	CASSDSGQGNTGELFF
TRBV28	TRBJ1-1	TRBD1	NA	TGTGCCAGCAGATCCTCGGCAGGGGGCAGAAACACTGAAGCTTTCTTT	CASRSSAGGRNTEAFF
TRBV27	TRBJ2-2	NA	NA	TGTGCCAGCAACGGGGCGAACACCGGGGAGCTGTTTTTT	CASNGANTGELFF
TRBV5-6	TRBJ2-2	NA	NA	TGTGCCAGCAGCTTAAATTCAGCCCGGGCCTTTGGGCCCGGGGAGCTGTTTTTT	CASSLNSARAFGPGELFF
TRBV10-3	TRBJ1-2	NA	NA	TGTGCCATCAGTGCGGGGGATGGCTACACCTTC	CAISAGDGYTF
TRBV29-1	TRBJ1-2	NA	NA	TGCAGCGTTGAAATAGTCAGGGAGCCTTCTAACTATGGCTACACCTTC	CSVEIVREPSNYGYTF
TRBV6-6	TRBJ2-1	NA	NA	TGTGCCAGCAGCCATCAGTGGGGTTCCTACAATGAGCAGTTCTTC	CASSHQWGSYNEQFF
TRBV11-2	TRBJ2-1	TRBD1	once	TGTGCCAGCACCCAGGGGGACCTTCTTCGGAATGAGCAGTTCTTC	CASTQGDLLRNEQFF
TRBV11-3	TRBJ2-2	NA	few	TGTGCCAGCAGCCCACGTCTTGGGGAATCGAACACCGGGGAGCTGTTTTTT	CASSPRLGESNTGELFF
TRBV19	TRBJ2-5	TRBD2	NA	TGTGCCAGTAGTATTATCGGGGGGGGTGGAGAGACCCAGTACTTC	CASSIIGGGGETQYF
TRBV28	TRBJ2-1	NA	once	TGTGCCAGCAGTTTTACTCGCGGGAACCTAGGGGTTGAGCAGTTCTTC	CASSFTRGNLGVEQFF
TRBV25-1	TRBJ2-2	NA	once	TGTGCCAGCAGTGAATACAGCCAGAACACCGGGGAGCTGTTTTTT	CASSEYSQNTGELFF
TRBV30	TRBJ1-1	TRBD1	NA	TGTGCCTGGAGTGTAACAGGGGGCGGGGGAGCTTTCTTT	CAWSVTGGGGAFF
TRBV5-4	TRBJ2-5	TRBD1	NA	TGTGCCAGTCGACCTTGGACAGGAAAACAAGAGACCCAGTACTTC	CASRPWTGKQETQYF
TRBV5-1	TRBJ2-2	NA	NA	TGCGCCAGCAGTCCAGGGAACACCGGGGAGCTGTTTTTT	CASSPGNTGELFF
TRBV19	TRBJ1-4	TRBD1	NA	TGTGCCACGAGACAGGGCGCTAATGAAAAACTGTTTTTT	CATRQGANEKLFF
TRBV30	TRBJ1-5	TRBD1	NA	TGTGCCTGGACCAGACAGGGGACGAGCAATCAGCCCCAGCATTTT	CAWTRQGTSNQPQHF
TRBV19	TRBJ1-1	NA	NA	TGTGCCAGTAGCCTACGGGCGGAGAACACTGAAGCTTTCTTT	CASSLRAENTEAFF
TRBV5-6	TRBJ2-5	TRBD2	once	TGTGCCAGCAGATCACTAGCGGGGGATCCAAAAGAGACCCAGTACTTC	CASRSLAGDPKETQYF
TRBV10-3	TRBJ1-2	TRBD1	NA	TGTGCCATCAGTGCTGGGACAGCTACAGATGGCTACACCTTC	CAISAGTATDGYTF
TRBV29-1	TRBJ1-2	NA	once	TGCAGCGTTGAAGACGACCATCAGGGCTATGGCTACACCTTC	CSVEDDHQGYGYTF
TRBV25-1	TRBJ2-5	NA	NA	TGTGCCAGCAGTCACAGGGTAGGAGAGACCCAGTACTTC	CASSHRVGETQYF
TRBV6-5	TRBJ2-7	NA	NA	TGTGCCAGCAGCCCCGGGAGCTCCTACGAGCAGTACTTC	CASSPGSSYEQYF
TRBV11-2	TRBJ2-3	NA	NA	TGTGCCAGCAGTTCCCGGACAGGCACAGATACGCAGTATTTT	CASSSRTGTDTQYF
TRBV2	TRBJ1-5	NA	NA	TGTGCCAGCGCGACAGGATATGGCAATCAGCCCCAGCATTTT	CASATGYGNQPQHF
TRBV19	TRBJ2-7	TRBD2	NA	TGTGCCAGTAGTAAGGGCGCGGGGGGAGGTGGCGAGCAGTACTTC	CASSKGAGGGGEQYF
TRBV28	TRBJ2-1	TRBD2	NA	TGTGCCAGCAGGCCCGGGGGTAGCGGGGGGCCCAATGAGCAGTTCTTC	CASRPGGSGGPNEQFF
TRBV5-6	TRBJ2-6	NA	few	TGTGCCAGCAGCGATGTGGGGGGCTCCTCTGGGGCCAACGTCCTGACTTTC	CASSDVGGSSGANVLTF
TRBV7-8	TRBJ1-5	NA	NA	TGTGCCAGCAGCTCCAGGGTGGGCAATCAGCCCCAGCATTTT	CASSSRVGNQPQHF
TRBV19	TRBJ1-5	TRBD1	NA	TGTGCCAGTAGTACCGGACAGGGGGGCAATCAGCCCCAGCATTTT	CASSTGQGGNQPQHF
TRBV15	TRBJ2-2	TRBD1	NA	TGTGCCACCAGCAGAGAGGCCGGGACAGCATCGAACACCGGGGAGCTGTTTTTT	CATSREAGTASNTGELFF
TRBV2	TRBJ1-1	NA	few	TGTGCCAGCAGTGAACCTAACACTGAAGCTTTCTTT	CASSEPNTEAFF
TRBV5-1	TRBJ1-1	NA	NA	TGCGCCAGCAGGGGGGGCTACACTGAAGCTTTCTTT	CASRGGYTEAFF
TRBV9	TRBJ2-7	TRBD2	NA	TGTGCCAGCAACGGGGGGGAGGCGTACGAGCAGTACTTC	CASNGGEAYEQYF
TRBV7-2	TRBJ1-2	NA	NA	TGTGCCAGCAGCCCCAGGGGAAAGGAAGGCTACACCTTC	CASSPRGKEGYTF
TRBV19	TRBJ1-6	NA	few	TGTGCCAGTAAGTGGGGGGGTAATTCACCCCTCCACTTT	CASKWGGNSPLHF
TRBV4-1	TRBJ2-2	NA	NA	TGCGCCAGCAGCCAAACCGGTGGAAACACCGGGGAGCTGTTTTTT	CASSQTGGNTGELFF
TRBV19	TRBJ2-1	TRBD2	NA	TGTGCCAGTAGTTTCCCGGGACTAGCGGATAATGAGCAGTTCTTC	CASSFPGLADNEQFF
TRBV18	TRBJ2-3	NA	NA	TGTGCCAGCTCACCACCGGGCCCACGCACAGATACGCAGTATTTT	CASSPPGPRTDTQYF
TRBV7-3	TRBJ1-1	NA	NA	TGTGCCAGCAGCTTAACGGGGGGTGCCACTGAAGCTTTCTTT	CASSLTGGATEAFF
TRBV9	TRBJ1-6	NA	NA	TGTGCCAGCAGCGCCGCGGGAAGGGGTAATTCACCCCTCCACTTT	CASSAAGRGNSPLHF
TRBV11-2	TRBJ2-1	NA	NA	TGTGCCAGCAGCTTAGTTGAAGGGTCCTACAATGAGCAGTTCTTC	CASSLVEGSYNEQFF